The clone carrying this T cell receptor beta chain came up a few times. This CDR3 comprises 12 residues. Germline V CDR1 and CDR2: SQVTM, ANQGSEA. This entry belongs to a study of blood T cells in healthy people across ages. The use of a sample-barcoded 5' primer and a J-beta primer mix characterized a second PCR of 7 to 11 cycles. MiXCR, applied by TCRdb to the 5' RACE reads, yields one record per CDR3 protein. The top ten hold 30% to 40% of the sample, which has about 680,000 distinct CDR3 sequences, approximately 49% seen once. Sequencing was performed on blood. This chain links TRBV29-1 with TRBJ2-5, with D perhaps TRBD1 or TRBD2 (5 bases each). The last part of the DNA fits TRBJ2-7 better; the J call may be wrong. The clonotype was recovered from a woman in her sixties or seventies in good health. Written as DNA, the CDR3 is TGCAGCGTTTCCCCGGGGCAGGACGAGCAGTACTTC. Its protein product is CSVSPGQDEQYF.